The clone carrying this T cell receptor (beta chain) has a handful of counts. The antigen is undetermined. This CDR3 comprises 12 residues. The V gene's germline CDR1 is ENHRY and CDR2 SYGVKD. V was clipped by 7 bases and J by 1 base, with 7 bases between them. The authors incorporated unique molecular identifiers into the TCR beta cDNA libraries. With about 0.85 to 10 million T cells as the source, roughly 0.5 million cDNA molecules resulted. TCRdb passed the PCR reads through MiXCR, listing each CDR3 protein once. Of roughly 570,000 distinct CDR3 sequences listed, around 34% are singletons. This sample is part of a study of post-analysis software for immune sequencing data. Study information: Multiple sclerosis in the patients followed relapsing-remitting, secondary progressive and progressive-relapsing courses. The study, taken as a whole, reports: Patients showed TRBV5-6, TRBV5-1 and TRBV20-1 among five TRBV segments more frequent than in controls. Significantly lower normalized Chao1 diversity was found in patients with multiple sclerosis relative to controls. F measure showed strong co-clustering of same-batch samples.

The source is a girl aged 2-17 years with multiple sclerosis. This chain uses TRBV10-3 with TRBJ1-2; no firm D call. Specimen: blood. DNA of the CDR3: TGTGCCATCACTCCGGGTAACTATGGCTACACCTTC. As protein: CAITPGNYGYTF.